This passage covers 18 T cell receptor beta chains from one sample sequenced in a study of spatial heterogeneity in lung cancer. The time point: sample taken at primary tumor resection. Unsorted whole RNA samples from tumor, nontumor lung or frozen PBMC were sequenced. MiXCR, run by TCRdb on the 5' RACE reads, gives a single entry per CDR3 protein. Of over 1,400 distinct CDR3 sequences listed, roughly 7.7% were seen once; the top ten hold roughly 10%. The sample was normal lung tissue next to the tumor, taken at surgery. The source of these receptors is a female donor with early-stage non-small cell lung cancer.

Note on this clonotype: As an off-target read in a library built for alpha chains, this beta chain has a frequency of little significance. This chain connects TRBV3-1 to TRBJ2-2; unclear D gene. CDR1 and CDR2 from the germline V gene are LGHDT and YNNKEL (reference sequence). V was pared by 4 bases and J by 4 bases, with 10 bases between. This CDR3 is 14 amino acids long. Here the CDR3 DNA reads TGTGCCAGCAGCCGCCCGAGTGGCACCGGGGAGCTGTTTTTT. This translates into CASSRPSGTGELFF.

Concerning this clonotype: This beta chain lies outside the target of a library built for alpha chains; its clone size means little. The CDR3 spells CASSQGPSYEQYF. The CDR3 DNA sequence: TGTGCCAGCAGTCAGGGTCCCTCCTACGAGCAGTACTTC. This sequence joins TRBV6-5 and TRBJ2-7, with a possible D match to TRBD1 (5 bases). This CDR3 contains 13 residues. The V end was cut by 5 bases, the J end by 0 bases, with 8 bases between. Per the germline V gene, CDR1 is MNHEY and CDR2 is SVGAGI.

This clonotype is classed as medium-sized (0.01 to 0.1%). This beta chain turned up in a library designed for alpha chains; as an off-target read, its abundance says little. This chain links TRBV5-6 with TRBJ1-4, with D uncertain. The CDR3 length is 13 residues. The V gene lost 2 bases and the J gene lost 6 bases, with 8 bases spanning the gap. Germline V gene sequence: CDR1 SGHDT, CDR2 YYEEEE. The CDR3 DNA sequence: TGTGCCAGCAGCTTTAACTGGGATGAAAAACTGTTTTTT. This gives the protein CASSFNWDEKLFF. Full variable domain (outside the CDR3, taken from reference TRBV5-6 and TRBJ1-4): DAGVTQSPTHLIKTRGQQVTLRCSPKSGHDTVSWYQQALGQGPQFIFQYYEEEERQRGNFPDRFSGHQFPNYSSELNVNALLLGDSALYLCASSFNWDEKLFFGSGTQLSVL.

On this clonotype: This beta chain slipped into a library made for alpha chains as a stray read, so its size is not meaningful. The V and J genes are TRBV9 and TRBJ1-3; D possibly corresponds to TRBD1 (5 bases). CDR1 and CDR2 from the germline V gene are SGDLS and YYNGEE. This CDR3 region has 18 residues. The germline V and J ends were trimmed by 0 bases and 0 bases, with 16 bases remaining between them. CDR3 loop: CASSVGARGRISGNTIYF. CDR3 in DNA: TGTGCCAGCAGCGTAGGGGCGAGGGGCCGAATCTCTGGAAACACCATATATTTT.

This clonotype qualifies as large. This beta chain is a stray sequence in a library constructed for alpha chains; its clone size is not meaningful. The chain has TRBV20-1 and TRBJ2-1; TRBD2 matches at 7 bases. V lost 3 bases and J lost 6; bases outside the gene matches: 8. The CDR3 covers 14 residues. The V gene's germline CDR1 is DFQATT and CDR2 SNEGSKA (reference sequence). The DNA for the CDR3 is TGCAGTGCTAGCCCCGGGACTACTACCAATGAGCAGTTCTTC. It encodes CSASPGTTTNEQFF.

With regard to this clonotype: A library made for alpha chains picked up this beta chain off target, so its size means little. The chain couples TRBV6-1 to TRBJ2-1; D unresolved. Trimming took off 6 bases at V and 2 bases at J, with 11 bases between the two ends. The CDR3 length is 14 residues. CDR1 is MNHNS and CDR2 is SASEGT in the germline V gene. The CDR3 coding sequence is TGTGCCAGCAGAGCCTTTGGACCCTACAATGAGCAGTTCTTC. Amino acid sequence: CASRAFGPYNEQFF.

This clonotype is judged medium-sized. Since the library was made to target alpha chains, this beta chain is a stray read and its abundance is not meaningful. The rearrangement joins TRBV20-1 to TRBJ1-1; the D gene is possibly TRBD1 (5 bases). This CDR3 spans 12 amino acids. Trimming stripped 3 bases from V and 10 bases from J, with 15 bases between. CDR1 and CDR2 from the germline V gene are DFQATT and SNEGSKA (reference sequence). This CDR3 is CSASSGDRVAFF. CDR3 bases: TGCAGTGCTAGCTCGGGGGACCGGGTAGCTTTCTTT.

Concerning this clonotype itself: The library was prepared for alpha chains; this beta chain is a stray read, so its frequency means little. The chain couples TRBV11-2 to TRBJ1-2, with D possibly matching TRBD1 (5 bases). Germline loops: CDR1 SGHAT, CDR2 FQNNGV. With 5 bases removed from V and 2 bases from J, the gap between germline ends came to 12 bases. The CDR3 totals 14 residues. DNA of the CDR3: TGTGCCAGCAGCCCGGGACCGCAGAACTATGGCTACACCTTC. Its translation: CASSPGPQNYGYTF.

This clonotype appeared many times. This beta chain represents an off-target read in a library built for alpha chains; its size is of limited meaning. The CDR3 DNA is TGTGCCTGGAGTGAACCGCGCGGGGGGGCCACAGATACGCAGTATTTT. Amino acid sequence: CAWSEPRGGATDTQYF. V and J are TRBV30 and TRBJ2-3; TRBD2 aligns across 9 bases. This CDR3 comprises 16 residues. From germline, CDR1 is GTSNPN and CDR2 SVGIG (reference sequence). V shed 1 base, J shed 2 bases, and the junction held 7 bases outside the gene matches.

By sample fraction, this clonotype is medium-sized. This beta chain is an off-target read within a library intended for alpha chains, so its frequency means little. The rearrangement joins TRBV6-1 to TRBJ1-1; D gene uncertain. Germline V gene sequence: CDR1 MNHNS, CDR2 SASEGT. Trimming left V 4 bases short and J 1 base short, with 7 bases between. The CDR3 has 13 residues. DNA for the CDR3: TGTGCCAGCAGTGGCTGGAAGAACACTGAAGCTTTCTTT. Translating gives CASSGWKNTEAFF.

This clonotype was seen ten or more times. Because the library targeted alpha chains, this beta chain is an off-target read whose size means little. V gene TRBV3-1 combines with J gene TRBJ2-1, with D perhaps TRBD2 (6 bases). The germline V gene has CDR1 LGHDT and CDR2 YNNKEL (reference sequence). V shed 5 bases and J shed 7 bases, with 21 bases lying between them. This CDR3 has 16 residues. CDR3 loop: CASSTQSGTFLNEQFF. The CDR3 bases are TGTGCCAGCAGCACACAATCCGGGACTTTCCTAAATGAGCAGTTCTTC.

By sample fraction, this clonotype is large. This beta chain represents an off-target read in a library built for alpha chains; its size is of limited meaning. The CDR3 coding sequence is TGCAGCGTTGATCCGGGCGGCACTGAAGCTTTCTTT. This sequence encodes CSVDPGGTEAFF. J is TRBJ1-1 and V is TRBV29-1; D unresolved. The CDR3 is 12 residues long. The germline V gene has CDR1 SQVTM and CDR2 ANQGSEA. V lost 3 bases, J lost 4 bases, and 9 bases lay in between.

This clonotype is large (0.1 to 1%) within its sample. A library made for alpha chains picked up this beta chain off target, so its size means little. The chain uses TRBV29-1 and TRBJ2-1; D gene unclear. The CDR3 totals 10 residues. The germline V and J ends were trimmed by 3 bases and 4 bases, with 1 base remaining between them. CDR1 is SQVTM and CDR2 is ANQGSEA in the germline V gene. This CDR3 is CSVDYNEQFF. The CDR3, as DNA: TGCAGCGTTGATTACAATGAGCAGTTCTTC.

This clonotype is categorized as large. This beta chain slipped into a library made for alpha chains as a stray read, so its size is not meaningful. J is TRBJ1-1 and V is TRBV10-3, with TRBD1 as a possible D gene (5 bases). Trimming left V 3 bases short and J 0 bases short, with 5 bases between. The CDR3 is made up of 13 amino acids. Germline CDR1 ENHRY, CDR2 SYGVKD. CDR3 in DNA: TGTGCCATCAGTGACAGGGTGAACACTGAAGCTTTCTTT. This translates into CAISDRVNTEAFF.

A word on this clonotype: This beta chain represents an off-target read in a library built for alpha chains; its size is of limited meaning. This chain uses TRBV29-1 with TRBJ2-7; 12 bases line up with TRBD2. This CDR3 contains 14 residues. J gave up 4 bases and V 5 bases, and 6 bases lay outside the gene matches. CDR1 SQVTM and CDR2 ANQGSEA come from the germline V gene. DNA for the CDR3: TGCAGCGTTCGTACTAGCGGGAGGCGGTACGAGCAGTACTTC. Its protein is CSVRTSGRRYEQYF.

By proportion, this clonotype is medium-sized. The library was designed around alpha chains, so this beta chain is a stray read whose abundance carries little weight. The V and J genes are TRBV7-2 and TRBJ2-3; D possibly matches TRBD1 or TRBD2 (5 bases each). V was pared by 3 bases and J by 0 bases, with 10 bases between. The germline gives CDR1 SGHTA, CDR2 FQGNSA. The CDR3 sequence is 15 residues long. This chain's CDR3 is CASSLGVASTDTQYF. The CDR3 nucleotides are TGTGCCAGCAGCTTGGGGGTAGCGAGCACAGATACGCAGTATTTT.

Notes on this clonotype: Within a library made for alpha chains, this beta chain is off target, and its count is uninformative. In DNA, the CDR3 is TGTGCCAGCTCGACAGGAGGCTACGAGCAGTACTTC. Translated: CASSTGGYEQYF. The rearrangement joins TRBV18 to TRBJ2-7; possible D gene TRBD1, 6 bases. Germline CDR1 and CDR2: KGHSH and LQKENI. The CDR3 sequence is 12 residues long. Trimming took 6 bases from V and 3 from J, leaving 9 bases between them. The full variable domain, rest sourced from reference TRBV18 and TRBJ2-7, is NAGVMQNPRHLVRRRGQEARLRCSPMKGHSHVYWYRQLPEEGLKFMVYLQKENIIDESGMPKERFSAEFPKEGPSILRIQQVVRGDSAAYFCASSTGGYEQYFGPGTRLTVT.

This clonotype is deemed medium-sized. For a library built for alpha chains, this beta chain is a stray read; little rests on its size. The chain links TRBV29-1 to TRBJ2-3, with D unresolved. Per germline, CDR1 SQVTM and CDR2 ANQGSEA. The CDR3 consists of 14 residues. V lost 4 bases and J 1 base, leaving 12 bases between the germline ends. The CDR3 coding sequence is TGCAGCGTTGGAGTTTCCTCTGGCACAGATACGCAGTATTTT. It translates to CSVGVSSGTDTQYF.